Below, 18 T cell receptor beta chains from the same sample are listed, as sequenced in a study of blood T cells in healthy people across ages. Combining a sample-barcoded 5' primer with a J-beta primer mix, a second PCR ran for roughly 7 to 11 cycles. TCRdb re-called the 5' RACE reads through MiXCR, storing one row per CDR3 protein. The sample has 1.8 million or so distinct CDR3 sequences, about two fifths seen once. The sample comprised blood. The receptors were gathered from a human donor in good health.

Only a few counts were recorded for this clonotype. The J gene is TRBJ2-1, the V gene TRBV20-1; D gene ambiguous. Trimming cost V 5 bases and J 6 bases, with 11 bases left between them. CDR3 size: 12 residues. Germline assignment: CDR1 DFQATT and CDR2 SNEGSKA (reference sequence). The CDR3 protein is CSAARAPNEQFF. The CDR3 DNA reads TGCAGTGCTGCAAGGGCCCCCAATGAGCAGTTCTTC.

Here the CDR3 reads CASSFRLLGSGANVLTF. Here the CDR3 DNA reads TGTGCCAGCAGCTTCAGGCTGCTCGGCTCTGGGGCCAACGTCCTGACTTTC. This rearrangement joins TRBV7-8 to TRBJ2-6; no clear D. The ends were cut back, 3 bases at V and 0 bases at J, with 12 bases in the middle. Looked up from germline, CDR1 is SGHVS and CDR2 is FQNEAQ. There are 17 residues in the CDR3.

This clonotype was seen a few times. This rearrangement joins TRBV12-3 or TRBV12-4 to TRBJ1-5, with unresolved D. Trimming removed 3 bases at V and 11 bases at J, with 11 bases between. This CDR3 is 12 amino acids long. CDR3 in DNA: TGTGCCAGCAGTTTCGCCTTGCCAGCCCAGCATTTT. Its protein is CASSFALPAQHF.

This chain joins TRBV12-3 or TRBV12-4 and TRBJ1-1; no clear D gene. The ends were cut back, 2 bases at V and 0 bases at J, with 13 bases in the middle. The CDR3 spans 16 residues. The CDR3 sequence is CASSLRLGRLNTEAFF. The CDR3, as DNA: TGTGCCAGCAGTTTAAGGTTAGGGCGGTTGAACACTGAAGCTTTCTTT.

The sample holds a few counts of this clonotype. V is TRBV12-3 or TRBV12-4 and J is TRBJ1-2; TRBD1 might be the D (6 bases). Trimming removed 5 bases at V and 7 bases at J, with 17 bases between. The CDR3 has 14 residues. The CDR3 sequence: CASSRAGTQGGYTF. CDR3 DNA: TGTGCCAGCAGTAGGGCCGGGACACAAGGTGGCTACACCTTC.

The sample holds one count of this clonotype. V and J are TRBV3-1 and TRBJ1-2; the match to TRBD1 covers 7 bases. The trim removed 6 bases at V and 1 base at J, leaving 14 bases unmatched. In germline, CDR1 is LGHDT, CDR2 YNNKEL (reference sequence). This CDR3 has 17 residues. In DNA form, the CDR3 reads TGTGCCAGCAGGCCGGGACAGACGAACCCCCTTAACTATGGCTACACCTTC. Translation: CASRPGQTNPLNYGYTF.

The rearrangement joins TRBV7-2 to TRBJ1-1; D gene ambiguous. CDR1 is SGHTA and CDR2 is FQGNSA in the germline V gene. The germline V and J ends were trimmed by 1 base and 5 bases, with 8 bases remaining between them. CDR3 size: 13 residues. This CDR3 is CASSLDVLTEAFF. As DNA, the CDR3 is TGTGCCAGCAGCTTAGATGTCTTGACTGAAGCTTTCTTT.

This chain connects TRBV20-1 to TRBJ2-5, with 9 bases identical to TRBD2. V was clipped by 6 bases and J by 2 bases; unmatched bases: 4. This CDR3 has 13 residues. Germline loops: CDR1 DFQATT, CDR2 SNEGSKA (reference sequence). The CDR3 loop is CSAEAGGQETQYF. The CDR3 DNA sequence: TGCAGTGCCGAAGCGGGGGGTCAAGAGACCCAGTACTTC.

This clonotype has only a few counts. This rearrangement joins TRBV4-2 to TRBJ1-4; D unclear. The CDR3 has 19 amino acids. Germline V gene data show CDR1 as LGHNA and CDR2 as YNFKEQ. The V and J ends lost 4 bases and 1 base respectively, with 22 bases between them. CDR3 loop: CASSPPRSNLKGTNEKLFF. The CDR3 nucleotides are TGTGCCAGCAGCCCCCCTCGGAGCAATCTTAAGGGAACTAATGAAAAACTGTTTTTT.

This clonotype appeared a few times. The chain carries TRBV7-8 and TRBJ2-7; TRBD1 aligns across 7 bases. Trimming took 8 bases from V and 2 from J; bases not matched to a gene: 12. The V gene's germline CDR1 is SGHVS and CDR2 FQNEAQ. CDR3 length equals 15 residues. CDR3 protein: CASGLRDRETYEQYF. CDR3 DNA: TGTGCCAGCGGGCTCCGGGACAGAGAGACCTACGAGCAGTACTTC.

This clonotype was seen only a few times. This chain links TRBV7-9 with TRBJ2-7; TRBD1 matches 7 bases. This CDR3 contains 15 residues. The V gene's germline CDR1 is SEHNR and CDR2 FQNEAQ (reference sequence). The V segment lost 6 bases and the J segment 5 bases; nucleotides outside the gene matches: 13. The CDR3 sequence: CASSLTTGSRNEQYF. CDR3 sequence (DNA): TGTGCCAGCAGTCTCACGACAGGGTCGAGGAACGAGCAGTACTTC.

J is TRBJ2-7 and V is TRBV29-1, with 7 bases identical to TRBD1. The CDR3 sequence is 13 residues long. The germline CDR1 and CDR2 sequences are SQVTM and ANQGSEA. V lost 4 bases to trimming and J lost 3 bases; unmatched junction nucleotides: 6. The CDR3 region has the DNA TGCAGCGTTGTCTCCACAGGGGACTACGAGCAGTACTTC. The encoded protein is CSVVSTGDYEQYF.

The CDR3 is CASSLGLQGNEQFF. The CDR3 DNA reads as TGTGCCAGCAGTTTAGGTCTCCAGGGAAATGAGCAGTTCTTC. The rearrangement links TRBV12-3 or TRBV12-4 to TRBJ2-1; weak D call: TRBD1 (5 bases). V lost 1 base and J lost 7, with 11 bases in between. CDR3 length: 14 amino acids.

This clonotype was detected only once. This chain uses TRBV2 with TRBJ2-3; unclear D gene. Germline V CDR1 and CDR2: SNHLY, FYNNEI. Trimming took 5 bases from V and 0 from J, leaving 15 bases between them. The CDR3 is 16 residues long. The CDR3 is CASSSRSSESTDTQYF. In DNA form, the CDR3 reads TGTGCCAGCAGTTCCCGTAGCAGCGAGAGCACAGATACGCAGTATTTT.

The J gene is TRBJ2-7, the V gene TRBV7-2; TRBD2 matches at 9 bases. The CDR3 runs 20 residues. Germline trimming cut 5 bases from V and 3 bases from J; bases unmatched to any gene: 23. Per germline, CDR1 SGHTA and CDR2 FQGNSA. The CDR3 region has the DNA TGTGCCAGCAGCCCATTAGCCCCCTTGGGTCAGCGGGGGGTCGACTACGAGCAGTACTTC. Translated: CASSPLAPLGQRGVDYEQYF. The whole variable domain, remainder taken from reference TRBV7-2 and TRBJ2-7, is GAGVSQSPSNKVTEKGKDVELRCDPISGHTALYWYRQSLGQGLEFLIYFQGNSAPDKSGLPSDRFSAERTGGSVSTLTIQRTQQEDSAVYLCASSPLAPLGQRGVDYEQYFGPGTRLTVT.

This chain connects TRBV19 to TRBJ2-5, with TRBD2 matching over 8 bases. The V segment lost 1 base and the J segment 2 bases; nucleotides outside the gene matches: 0. CDR1 and CDR2 (germline): LNHDA, SQIVND (reference sequence). This CDR3 is built from 14 residues. The CDR3 bases are TGTGCCAGTAGTATAGTAGCGGGACAAGAGACCCAGTACTTC. It translates to CASSIVAGQETQYF.

This clonotype is a singleton in its sample. The V and J genes are TRBV7-9 and TRBJ2-5, with D perhaps TRBD2 (6 bases). The better agreement between TRBJ2-7 and the DNA end casts doubt on the J call. CDR1 is SEHNR, CDR2 FQNEAQ, per germline (reference sequence). The CDR3 runs 12 residues. CDR3 nucleotide sequence: TGTGCCAGCAGCTTCCTAGCGCCCGAGCAGTACTTC. It yields the protein CASSFLAPEQYF.

This rearrangement joins TRBV7-2 to TRBJ2-4; D possibly uses TRBD1 or TRBD2 (5 bases each). Deletions cut 3 bases from V and 2 bases from J, with 11 bases between. The CDR3 is 15 residues long. Germline CDR1 reads SGHTA; CDR2 reads FQGNSA. CDR3 sequence: CASSFQQGPKNIQYF. Written as DNA, the CDR3 is TGTGCCAGCAGCTTCCAGCAGGGACCCAAAAACATTCAGTACTTC. Based on the CDR3 plus reference TRBV7-2 and TRBJ2-4, the full variable domain is GAGVSQSPSNKVTEKGKDVELRCDPISGHTALYWYRQSLGQGLEFLIYFQGNSAPDKSGLPSDRFSAERTGGSVSTLTIQRTQQEDSAVYLCASSFQQGPKNIQYFGAGTRLSVL.